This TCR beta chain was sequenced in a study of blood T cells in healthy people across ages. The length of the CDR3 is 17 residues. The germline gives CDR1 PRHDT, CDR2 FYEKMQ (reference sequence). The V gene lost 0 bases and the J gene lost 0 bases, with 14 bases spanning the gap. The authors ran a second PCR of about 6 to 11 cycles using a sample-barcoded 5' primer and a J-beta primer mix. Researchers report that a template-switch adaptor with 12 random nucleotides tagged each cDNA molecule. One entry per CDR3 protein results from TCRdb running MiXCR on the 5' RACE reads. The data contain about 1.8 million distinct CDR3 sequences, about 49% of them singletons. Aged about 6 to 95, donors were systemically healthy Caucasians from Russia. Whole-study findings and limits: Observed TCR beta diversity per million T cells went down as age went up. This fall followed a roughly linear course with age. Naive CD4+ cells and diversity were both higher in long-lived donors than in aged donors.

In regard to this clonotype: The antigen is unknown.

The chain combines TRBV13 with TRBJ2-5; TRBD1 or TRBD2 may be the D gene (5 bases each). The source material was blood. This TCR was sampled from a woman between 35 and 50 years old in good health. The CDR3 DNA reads TGTGCCAGCAGCTTAGGCTCACGTGTGGGGGACCAAGAGACCCAGTACTTC. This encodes CASSLGSRVGDQETQYF.